This T cell receptor beta chain was sequenced during a study of cytomegalovirus exposure and HLA in healthy donors. Germline CDR1 reads SGHRS; CDR2 reads YFSETQ. The V gene lost 0 bases and the J gene lost 0 bases, with 6 bases spanning the gap. The CDR3 sequence is 14 residues long. Generated by immunoSEQ multiplex PCR, the TCRdb table keeps only in-frame clones and is missing some. The sample includes 150,000 or so clones, 85% to 90% seen only once; the top ten take 0.95% to 1.5%. The V call is TRBV5-1, the J call TRBJ1-1; unclear D gene. The sequence was collected from a woman aged 18-35 years in good health and CMV-seronegative. The material sequenced was PBMCs. The CDR3 spells CASSLESVNTEAFF. The CDR3 nucleotides read TGCGCCAGCAGCTTGGAATCTGTGAACACTGAAGCTTTCTTT. Looking up the rest from reference TRBV5-1 and TRBJ1-1 gives the full variable domain: KAGVTQTPRYLIKTRGQQVTLSCSPISGHRSVSWYQQTPGQGLQFLFEYFSETQRNKGNFPGRFSGRQFSNSRSEMNVSTLELGDSALYLCASSLESVNTEAFFGQGTRLTVV.